One T cell receptor (beta chain) is described in this entry. Antigen specificity is unknown. This record comes from a study of CD8+ T cells in alopecia areata. cDNA prepared by RNA extraction and subsequent reverse transcription served as the template for sequencing. Some clones are missing from TCRdb's copy, which holds only in-frame ones; the method was immunoSEQ multiplex PCR. The sample gives under 150,000 clones, approximately 65% of which show up once; just over 35% is in the top ten. The CDR3 runs to 13 residues. Trimming removed 6 bases at V and 5 bases at J, with 13 bases between. Germline CDR1 and CDR2: MNHEY and SVGAGI. Overall study results and limits: Higher clonality was seen in lesional scalp than in normal scalp, especially in alopecia totalis/universalis. Normal-skin resident alphabeta T cells also appear among scalp sample sequences.

The chain links TRBV6-5 to TRBJ2-5; a possible D gene is TRBD2 (6 bases). Sequenced input: CD8+ T cells sorted from blood. This receptor was obtained from a human donor in good health. The CDR3: CASSSTGEETQYF. CDR3 DNA: TGTGCCAGCAGCTCAACGGGGGAGGAGACCCAGTACTTC.